This T cell receptor beta chain is drawn from a study of cytomegalovirus exposure and HLA in healthy donors. Whole-study results and caveats: Clusters of TCRs from the first cohort tended to co-occur in the roughly 120 validation repertoires (as a later analysis found).

Trimming removed 0 bases from V and 4 bases from J; junction bases left unmatched: 4. Germline V gene sequence: CDR1 SGHVS, CDR2 FNYEAQ. This CDR3 spans 16 amino acids. This clone was detected only a few times. No antigen is known for it. The repertoire was sequenced with immunoSEQ multiplex PCR; TCRdb's copy has only in-frame clones and lacks some. Among about 160,000 clones, around 85% were seen once, and the ten largest hold under 7%. This TCR was sampled from a woman aged 25 to 39 in good health and CMV-seronegative. Sequenced: PBMCs. The chain links TRBV7-6 to TRBJ1-3; 9 bases line up with TRBD1. CDR3 region: CASSLAGTGSGNTIYF. The CDR3 DNA sequence: TGTGCCAGCAGCTTAGCCGGGACAGGGTCAGGAAACACCATATATTTT.